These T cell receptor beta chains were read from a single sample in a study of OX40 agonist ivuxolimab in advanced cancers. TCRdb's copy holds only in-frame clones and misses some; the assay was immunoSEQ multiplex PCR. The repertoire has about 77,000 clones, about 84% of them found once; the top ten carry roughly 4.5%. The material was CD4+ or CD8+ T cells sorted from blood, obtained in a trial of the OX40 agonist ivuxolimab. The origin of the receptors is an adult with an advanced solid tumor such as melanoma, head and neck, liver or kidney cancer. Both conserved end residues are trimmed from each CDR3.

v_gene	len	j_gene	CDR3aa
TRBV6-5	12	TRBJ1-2	ASSYGLGSYGYT
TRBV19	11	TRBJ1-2	ASATGRNYGYT
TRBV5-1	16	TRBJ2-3	ASSGSSGGRSPTDTQY
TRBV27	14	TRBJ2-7	ASSPTPRGAIYEQY
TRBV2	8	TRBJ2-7	ASSEESEY
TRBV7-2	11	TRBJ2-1	ASSLGGGNEQF
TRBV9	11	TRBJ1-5	ASSVDGSQPQH
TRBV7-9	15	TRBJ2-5	ASSLSRPGAPQETQY
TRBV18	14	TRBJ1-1	ASSPSGGLGNTEAF
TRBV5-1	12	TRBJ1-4	ASSVGRQNEKLF
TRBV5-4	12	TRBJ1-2	ASSIGAANYGYT
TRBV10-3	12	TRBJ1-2	AINDRKGEIGYT
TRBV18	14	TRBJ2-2	ASSPSGLANTGELF
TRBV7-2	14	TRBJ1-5	ASSLSTGRRNQPQH
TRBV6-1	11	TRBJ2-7	ATGTGHSYEQY
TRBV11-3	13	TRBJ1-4	ASSQGARGFEKLF
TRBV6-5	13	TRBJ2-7	ASSYGTSGEYEQY
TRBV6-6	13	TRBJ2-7	ASSPGTSGTYEQY
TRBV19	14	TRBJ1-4	ASSIDGVRLNEKLF
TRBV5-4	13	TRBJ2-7	ASSSPGQGIYEQY
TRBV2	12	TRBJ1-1	ASSEETGDTEAF
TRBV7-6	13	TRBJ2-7	ASSPNRDRVYEQY
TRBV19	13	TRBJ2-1	ASRAGGSSYNEQF
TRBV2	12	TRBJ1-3	ASSKQGAGNTIY
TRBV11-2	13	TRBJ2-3	ASSSPRTGTDTQY
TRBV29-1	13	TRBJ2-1	SVGGGRSLYNEQF
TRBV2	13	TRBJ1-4	ASSTPRVANEKLF
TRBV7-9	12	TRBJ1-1	ASSLQGARTEAF
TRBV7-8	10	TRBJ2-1	ASSHPGNEQF
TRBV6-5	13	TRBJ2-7	ASSYSIKARTVQY
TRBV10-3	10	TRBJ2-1	AISRLGNEQF
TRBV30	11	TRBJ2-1	AWVDGGIGEQF
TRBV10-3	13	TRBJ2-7	AISEEPTGDHEQY
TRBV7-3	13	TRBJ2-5	ASSSQGEGGETQY
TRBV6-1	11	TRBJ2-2	ATTVGITGELF
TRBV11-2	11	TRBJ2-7	ASTPRLEQEQY
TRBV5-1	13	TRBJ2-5	ASSLGGLAQETQY
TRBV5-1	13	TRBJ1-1	ASSLAGTVNTEAF
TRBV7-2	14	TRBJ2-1	AIKPEGGRTFNEQF
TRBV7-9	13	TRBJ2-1	ASSLSGSSYNEQF
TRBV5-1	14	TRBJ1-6	ASSLRRDSLNSPLH
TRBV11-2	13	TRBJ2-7	ASRLGQMPSYEQY
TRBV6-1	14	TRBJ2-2	ASSGPGAVGTGELF
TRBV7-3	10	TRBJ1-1	ASSLKRTEAF
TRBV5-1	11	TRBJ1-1	ASSSDPNTEAF
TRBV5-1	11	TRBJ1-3	ASSWTGGNTIY
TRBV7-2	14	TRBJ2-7	ASSLGGTGYSYEQY
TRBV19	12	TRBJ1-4	ASSRGGVGEKLF
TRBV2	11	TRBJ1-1	ASRLTGWIAAF
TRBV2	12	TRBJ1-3	ASSLRVSGNTIY
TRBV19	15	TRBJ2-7	ASKRSTETSGSDEQY
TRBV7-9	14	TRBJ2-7	ASSHPRMSGGYEQY
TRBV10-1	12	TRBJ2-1	ASSGGTGGIEQF